What follows are 21 T cell receptor beta chains derived from one specimen sequenced in a study of T cell responses to AZD1222 COVID-19 vaccine. Data came from immunoSEQ multiplex PCR; TCRdb stores just in-frame clones and leaves some out. The repertoire holds around 120,000 clones, with under 95% as singletons. The sequences come from peripheral blood, collected 28 days after the second AZD1222 dose. The receptors here all came from an adult who received the AZD1222 COVID-19 vaccine.

V and J are TRBV7-2 and TRBJ1-1, with 8 positions matching TRBD1. J lost 3 bases, V lost 2 bases, and 5 bases had no gene match. Germline-derived CDR1 and CDR2 are SGHTA and FQGNSA. The CDR3 runs 15 residues. The CDR3 spells CASSLILDRDTEAFF. CDR3 nucleotides: TGTGCCAGCAGCTTAATCTTGGACAGGGACACTGAAGCTTTCTTT.

The V call is TRBV9, the J call TRBJ2-7, with TRBD1 as a possible D gene (6 bases). Looked up from germline, CDR1 is SGDLS and CDR2 is YYNGEE. V was shortened by 3 bases and J by 2 bases, with 18 bases between the two germline ends. This CDR3 comprises 16 residues. DNA of the CDR3: TGTGCCAGCAGCGCGAATCCCCGGACAGCTACCTACGAGCAGTACTTC. Translated: CASSANPRTATYEQYF.

The rearrangement uses TRBV10-3 and TRBJ2-5; possibly TRBD2 for D (6 bases). The CDR3 is made up of 14 amino acids. Germline V gene lookup returns CDR1 ENHRY and CDR2 SYGVKD. Trimming removed 0 bases from V and 4 bases from J, with 9 bases in between. The CDR3 DNA reads TGTGCCATCAGTGAGTCCGGGGGAGGAGAGACCCAGTACTTC. Translating gives CAISESGGGETQYF.

This sequence joins TRBV19 and TRBJ1-2, with D unclear. Germline V gene data show CDR1 as LNHDA and CDR2 as SQIVND (reference sequence). The CDR3 is 13 amino acids. V was pared by 2 bases and J by 4 bases, with 8 bases between. The CDR3 DNA sequence: TGTGCCAGTAGTATAAGGAGTGCCTATGGCTACACCTTC. Amino acid sequence: CASSIRSAYGYTF.

In the case of this clone: Other DNA sequences in this sample translate to the same CDR3. The chain combines TRBV7-2 with TRBJ2-3; D is undetermined. The CDR3 runs 13 residues. Germline V gene data show CDR1 as SGHTA and CDR2 as FQGNSA. V was cut by 1 base and J by 3 bases, with 5 bases left in between. The CDR3 protein is CASSLVGTDTQYF. In DNA form, the CDR3 reads TGTGCCAGCAGCTTAGTAGGGACAGATACGCAGTATTTT.

The J gene is TRBJ1-1, the V gene TRBV15; 9 bases map to TRBD1. Unmatched junction bases numbered 4, after V lost 0 bases and J lost 5 bases. This CDR3 contains 15 residues. The V gene's germline CDR1 is LNHNV and CDR2 YYDKDF (reference sequence). DNA of the CDR3: TGTGCCACCAGCAGAGAAAGGGACAGGGAAACTGAAGCTTTCTTT. Encoded protein: CATSRERDRETEAFF. Supplemented by reference TRBV15 and TRBJ1-1, the full variable domain reads DAMVIQNPRYQVTQFGKPVTLSCSQTLNHNVMYWYQQKSSQAPKLLFHYYDKDFNNEADTPDNFQSRRPNTSFCFLDIRSPGLGDTAMYLCATSRERDRETEAFFGQGTRLTVV.

This chain links TRBV11-2 with TRBJ1-2, with a possible D match to TRBD1 (6 bases). This CDR3 has 14 residues. Trimming cost V 5 bases and J 6 bases, with 16 bases left between them. CDR1 is SGHAT, CDR2 FQNNGV, per germline. As DNA, the CDR3 is TGTGCCAGCAGCCCCGCCGGAGGGGGAAATGGCTACACCTTC. Protein: CASSPAGGGNGYTF.

The chain couples TRBV30 to TRBJ1-1; no clear D gene. The CDR3 sequence is 12 residues long. Trimming stripped 0 bases from V and 8 bases from J, with 10 bases between. Germline V lookup: CDR1 GTSNPN, CDR2 SVGIG (reference sequence). The CDR3 coding sequence is TGTGCCTGGAGTGTATGGTCGGACGAAGCTTTCTTT. It specifies CAWSVWSDEAFF.

The chain uses TRBV7-2 and TRBJ2-3; no firm D call. Germline CDR1 reads SGHTA; CDR2 reads FQGNSA. V gave up 1 base and J gave up 3 bases, with 8 bases separating them. The CDR3 extends over 14 amino acids. Written as DNA, the CDR3 is TGTGCCAGCAGCTTAGACCCTCTAACAGATACGCAGTATTTT. Encoded protein: CASSLDPLTDTQYF.

This clone was picked up a small number of times. The chain carries TRBV5-4 and TRBJ1-1; D perhaps matches TRBD1 (5 bases). This CDR3 is built from 16 residues. CDR1 SGHNT and CDR2 YYREEE come from the germline V gene (reference sequence). Trimming cost V 4 bases and J 2 bases, with 18 bases left between them. The CDR3 region is CASSPGWGQPNTEAFF. CDR3 coding DNA: TGTGCCAGCAGCCCCGGTTGGGGCCAGCCCAACACTGAAGCTTTCTTT.

The chain joins TRBV7-2 to TRBJ2-3, with TRBD2 matching 9 bases. V shed 4 bases and J 2 bases; nucleotides not matched to a gene: 4. Germline V gene lookup returns CDR1 SGHTA and CDR2 FQGNSA. This CDR3 has 15 amino acids. The CDR3 region has the DNA TGTGCCAGCAGCTACCAGCGGGGGGTCACAGATACGCAGTATTTT. Protein: CASSYQRGVTDTQYF.

The DNA for the CDR3 is TGTGCCAGCAGTTACTCCCGGACAGGGGTGACCGGGGAGCTGTTTTTT. Residues: CASSYSRTGVTGELFF. The chain couples TRBV6-5 to TRBJ2-2; 9 bases are a match to TRBD1. Trimming removed 0 bases from V and 5 bases from J; junction bases left unmatched: 4. The germline V gene encodes CDR1 MNHEY and CDR2 SVGAGI. The CDR3 is 16 residues long.

The chain recombines TRBV9 with TRBJ2-1, with D perhaps being TRBD1 or TRBD2 (5 bases each). The CDR3 loop spans 11 amino acids. The V end lost 3 bases, the J end lost 7 bases, and 5 bases lay between the germline ends. Germline lookup yields CDR1 SGDLS and CDR2 YYNGEE. Here the CDR3 DNA reads TGTGCCAGCAGCGGGGGGAATGAGCAGTTCTTC. It yields the protein CASSGGNEQFF.

The count of this clone is one. V usage is TRBV7-8 and J usage is TRBJ1-6, with D hard to call. Between the trimmed V and J ends, which lost 0 bases and 4 bases, there was a span of 7 bases. The CDR3 has 15 residues. Germline lookup yields CDR1 SGHVS and CDR2 FQNEAQ. CDR3 nucleotides: TGTGCCAGCAGCTTAGCGCTAGGTTATAATTCACCCCTCCACTTT. This sequence encodes CASSLALGYNSPLHF. The full variable domain, completed using reference TRBV7-8 and TRBJ1-6, is GAGVSQSPRYKVAKRGQDVALRCDPISGHVSLFWYQQALGQGPEFLTYFQNEAQLDKSGLPSDRFFAERPEGSVSTLKIQRTQQEDSAVYLCASSLALGYNSPLHFGNGTRLTVT.

The V call is TRBV2, the J call TRBJ2-5; D not resolved. CDR3 size: 13 residues. V gave up 7 bases and J gave up 5 bases, with 14 bases separating them. Germline CDR1 and CDR2: SNHLY and FYNNEI. The CDR3 DNA follows: TGTGCCAGCAACATCCGTGGCGGTGAGACCCAGTACTTC. It is translated as CASNIRGGETQYF. Full variable domain (missing parts from reference TRBV2 and TRBJ2-5): EPEVTQTPSHQVTQMGQEVILRCVPISNHLYFYWYRQILGQKVEFLVSFYNNEISEKSEIFDDQFSVERPDGSNFTLKIRSTKLEDSAMYFCASNIRGGETQYFGPGTRLLVL.

The CDR3, as DNA: TGCGCCAGCAGCCAAGTCACTAGGTTCCACACTGAAGCTTTCTTT. The encoded protein is CASSQVTRFHTEAFF. The rearrangement uses TRBV4-1 and TRBJ1-1; D is unresolved. The germline V and J ends were trimmed by 1 base and 3 bases, with 12 bases remaining between them. CDR1 MGHRA and CDR2 YSYEKL come from the germline V gene. The CDR3 is 15 residues long.

The gene calls are TRBV19 and TRBJ1-2; 9 bases agree with TRBD1. J lost 2 bases, V lost 9 bases, and 10 bases had no gene match. The CDR3 length is 15 residues. CDR1 is LNHDA, CDR2 SQIVND, per germline (reference sequence). CDR3 sequence: CASGSRTGANYGYTF. The CDR3 DNA sequence: TGTGCCAGCGGTTCCCGGACAGGGGCGAACTATGGCTACACCTTC.

The CDR3 protein is CASSVGWSGNEKLFF. The CDR3 bases are TGTGCCAGCAGCGTAGGGTGGTCGGGAAATGAAAAACTGTTTTTT. The J gene is TRBJ1-4, the V gene TRBV9, with D hard to call. V gave up 0 bases and J gave up 5 bases, with 11 bases separating them. The CDR3 has 15 amino acids. Germline CDR1 SGDLS, CDR2 YYNGEE.

Only one count was recorded for this clone. V and J are TRBV11-2 and TRBJ2-2; 10 nucleotides line up with TRBD2. V lost 5 bases to trimming and J lost 3 bases; unmatched junction nucleotides: 6. Germline lookup yields CDR1 SGHAT and CDR2 FQNNGV. This CDR3 contains 16 residues. The CDR3 DNA reads TGTGCCAGCAGCCCCATAGCGGGGGGCCACACCGGGGAGCTGTTTTTT. Amino acids: CASSPIAGGHTGELFF.

The chain carries TRBV4-1 and TRBJ2-2; 9 bases align to TRBD1. CDR3 length equals 16 residues. CDR1 is MGHRA and CDR2 is YSYEKL in the germline V gene. V lost 3 bases to trimming and J lost 3 bases; unmatched junction nucleotides: 5. As DNA, the CDR3 is TGCGCCAGCAGCCAGATTACAGGGGGCTACACCGGGGAGCTGTTTTTT. It yields the protein CASSQITGGYTGELFF.

V gene TRBV10-3 combines with J gene TRBJ2-7; 7 bases map to TRBD1. Per the germline V gene, CDR1 is ENHRY and CDR2 is SYGVKD. This CDR3 region has 14 residues. After removal of 8 bases from V and 1 base from J, the junction contained 8 bases not matched to a gene. The chain's CDR3 is CAIRKGAGSYEQYF. The CDR3 coding sequence is TGTGCCATCCGGAAGGGGGCAGGGTCCTACGAGCAGTACTTC.